This TCR beta chain appears in the sequencing data of a study of early T cells in non-severe SARS-CoV-2 infection. TCRdb analysed the 5' RACE reads with MiXCR anew, one entry per CDR3 protein. Among tens of thousands of distinct CDR3 sequences, 5% to 6.5% were seen once, and the ten largest hold about 8%. This clonotype was counted many times. The CDR3 is 14 amino acids. Germline CDR1 is MNHEY and CDR2 is SMNVEV (reference sequence). V dropped 5 bases and J dropped 5 bases, with 14 bases sitting between them. Source material: whole blood. This rearrangement joins TRBV27 to TRBJ2-3, with D maybe TRBD2 (6 bases). The TCR was taken from an adult who was a healthcare worker with PCR-confirmed SARS-CoV-2 infection or an uninfected control (not recorded which). As DNA, the CDR3 is TGTGCCAGCAGTGCGGGACCGCTTTTAGATACGCAGTATTTT. This gives the protein CASSAGPLLDTQYF.